The clone carrying this TCR beta chain was counted a few times. One entry per CDR3 protein, called by TCRdb with MiXCR from the 5' RACE reads. The sample records approximately 120,000 distinct CDR3 sequences, around 7.4% being singletons. This sample was included in a study of T cells after yellow fever vaccination. This CDR3 comprises 12 residues. Germline CDR1 LNHDA, CDR2 SQIVND (reference sequence). V gave up 8 bases and J gave up 13 bases; unmatched junction bases: 10. The sample here was CD4+ T cells sorted from PBMCs, taken roughly 10 days after the first yellow fever vaccination. The V gene is TRBV19, the J gene TRBJ2-1, with TRBD2 matching 8 bases. The sequence derives from a man aged 18 to 29 who received the YFV17D yellow fever vaccine. CDR3 sequence (DNA): TGTGCCAGTGGGACCGCGGGGGGTCACCAGTTCTTC. Translated: CASGTAGGHQFF.